This T cell receptor beta chain is drawn from a study of immune evolution from preneoplasia to lung adenocarcinoma. Whole-study context: HLA loss of heterozygosity: about 7% AIS, roughly 15% MIA, 30% to 35% ADC, none AAH. Study findings and constraints: Clonality was highest in normal lung, lower in later-stage lesions apparently.

The CDR3 loop spans 15 amino acids. Germline CDR1 reads LNHDA; CDR2 reads SQIVND (reference sequence). V shed 5 bases and J shed 0 bases, with 13 bases lying between them. Clones were read by immunoSEQ multiplex PCR, and TCRdb kept only the in-frame ones, dropping some. The sample comprises over 13,000 clones, more than 80% of which are singletons, and 4.9% rests with the top ten. Only one count was recorded for this clone. Its target is unknown. Two lung cancer pathologists independently confirmed each histologic diagnosis. Nucleic acids came from premalignant or tumor cells enriched by macro-dissection.

Sequencing was carried out using FFPE minimally invasive lung adenocarcinoma tissue. This clonotype originated in a person in their 70s with lung adenocarcinoma. The rearrangement joins TRBV19 to TRBJ1-1; D unclear. The CDR3 spells CASSYPSGVNTEAFF. Written as DNA, the CDR3 is TGTGCCAGTAGTTATCCGAGTGGGGTGAACACTGAAGCTTTCTTT.